The 16 T cell receptor beta chains reported below all come from one sample, sequenced in a study of control samples from healthy donors and cancer patients. This table comes from immunoSEQ multiplex PCR, and its TCRdb copy is limited to in-frame clones, with some not included. The sample includes 100,000 to 120,000 clones, over 75% of them seen just once. Sequenced material: PBMCs. The source is a woman aged 55-70 years with lung cancer.

V gene TRBV6-2 or TRBV6-3 combines with J gene TRBJ2-2, with D possibly being TRBD1 (6 bases). The V gene lost 2 bases and the J gene lost 1 base, with 17 bases spanning the gap. Germline CDR1 is MNHEY and CDR2 is SVGEGT. This CDR3 has 18 residues. The CDR3, as DNA: TGTGCCAGCAGTTACCCCACAAAGAAGGGGGTGAACACCGGGGAGCTGTTTTTT. The encoded protein is CASSYPTKKGVNTGELFF.

This chain uses TRBV7-9 with TRBJ1-4; TRBD1 agrees at 9 bases. The CDR3 runs 16 residues. Germline CDR1 and CDR2: SEHNR and FQNEAQ (reference sequence). V shed 0 bases, J shed 6 bases, and the junction held 5 bases outside the gene matches. The CDR3 here is CASSLASGTGYEKLFF. CDR3 DNA: TGTGCCAGCAGCTTAGCGTCCGGGACAGGGTATGAAAAACTGTTTTTT.

The chain uses TRBV4-3 and TRBJ1-1; TRBD1 matches at 9 bases. The CDR3 is made up of 15 amino acids. V lost 0 bases, J lost 5 bases, and 4 bases stayed unmatched. Germline values: CDR1 LGHNA, CDR2 YSLEER. CDR3 bases: TGCGCCAGCAGCCAAGATCACAGGGGGCTAACTGAAGCTTTCTTT. Translating gives CASSQDHRGLTEAFF.

The chain employs TRBV19 and TRBJ1-2, with no clear D. The CDR3 runs to 11 residues. Germline V gene sequence: CDR1 LNHDA, CDR2 SQIVND (reference sequence). V was shortened by 7 bases and J by 7 bases, with 10 bases between the two germline ends. The CDR3, as DNA: TGTGCCAGTACAACTGCTGGTGGCTACACCTTC. Translation: CASTTAGGYTF.

V usage is TRBV4-3 and J usage is TRBJ2-7; TRBD2 aligns across 7 bases. With V trimmed by 0 bases and J by 2 bases, 1 base remained unmatched. CDR1 and CDR2 from the germline V gene are LGHNA and YSLEER. The CDR3 is 14 amino acids. The CDR3 loop reads CASSQESGTYEQYF. CDR3 in DNA: TGCGCCAGCAGCCAAGAGAGCGGGACCTACGAGCAGTACTTC.

The J gene is TRBJ1-5, the V gene TRBV5-1; no clear D gene. This CDR3 comprises 14 residues. Germline CDR1 is SGHRS and CDR2 is YFSETQ. The V and J ends lost 1 base and 5 bases respectively, with 10 bases between them. CDR3 coding DNA: TGCGCCAGCAGCTTGTTAGGCAGAGATCAGCCCCAGCATTTT. Protein product: CASSLLGRDQPQHF.

The sample holds one count of this clone. This chain uses TRBV18 with TRBJ2-7, with 10 bases identical to TRBD1. V trimming: 1 base; J trimming: 3 bases; junction bases outside the gene matches: 3. From germline, CDR1 is KGHSH and CDR2 LQKENI. This CDR3 spans 15 amino acids. DNA of the CDR3: TGTGCCAGCTCACCACGAAGGACAGGGGGCTACGAGCAGTACTTC. Amino acids: CASSPRRTGGYEQYF.

The chain employs TRBV7-8 and TRBJ1-2; 7 nucleotides align to TRBD1. With V trimmed by 1 base and J by 10 bases, 6 bases remained unmatched. The germline V gene encodes CDR1 SGHVS and CDR2 FQNEAQ. This CDR3 is 13 amino acids long. The CDR3 loop is CASSLEGARPYTF. In DNA form, the CDR3 reads TGTGCCAGCAGCTTAGAGGGGGCCCGTCCCTACACCTTC. Using reference TRBV7-8 and TRBJ1-2 for the parts outside the CDR3, the full variable domain is GAGVSQSPRYKVAKRGQDVALRCDPISGHVSLFWYQQALGQGPEFLTYFQNEAQLDKSGLPSDRFFAERPEGSVSTLKIQRTQQEDSAVYLCASSLEGARPYTFGSGTRLTVV.

V and J are TRBV10-1 and TRBJ2-7; the match to TRBD1 covers 7 bases. The trim removed 7 bases at V and 2 bases at J, leaving 8 bases unmatched. The CDR3 is 14 residues long. Germline V CDR1 and CDR2: WNHNN, SYGVQD (reference sequence). The CDR3 coding sequence is TGCGCCAGCACCCGGGACAGTAAGCCCTACGAGCAGTACTTC. This translates into CASTRDSKPYEQYF.

This chain connects TRBV27 to TRBJ2-6; the D is unclear. The germline V gene has CDR1 MNHEY and CDR2 SMNVEV (reference sequence). The CDR3 spans 15 residues. With 3 bases removed from V and 0 bases from J, the gap between germline ends came to 6 bases. The DNA of the CDR3 is TGTGCCAGCAGTTTTAAGCCCTCTGGGGCCAACGTCCTGACTTTC. Translating gives CASSFKPSGANVLTF.

The rearrangement joins TRBV3-1 (or the pseudogene TRBV3-2) to TRBJ1-1; 9 bases line up with TRBD1. The V and J ends lost 4 bases and 7 bases, in that order; junction bases with no gene match: 10. CDR3 length: 15 amino acids. Germline CDR1 is LGHDT and CDR2 is YNNKEL (reference sequence). The DNA for the CDR3 is TGTGCCAGCAGCCGACAGGGGGGGGGACCTATTGAAGCTTTCTTT. Translated, it gives CASSRQGGGPIEAFF.

The chain employs TRBV20-1 and TRBJ2-7; D is perhaps TRBD2 (5 bases). Germline CDR1 and CDR2: DFQATT and SNEGSKA (reference sequence). This CDR3 region has 11 residues. The V end lost 2 bases, the J end lost 5 bases, and 7 bases lay between the germline ends. The CDR3 DNA follows: TGCAGTGCTAGATGGACTGACGAGCAGTACTTC. Residues: CSARWTDEQYF.

The chain joins TRBV7-9 to TRBJ1-6; D gene uncertain. The germline V gene encodes CDR1 SEHNR and CDR2 FQNEAQ (reference sequence). The CDR3 spans 15 residues. The V gene lost 2 bases and the J gene lost 6 bases, with 11 bases spanning the gap. CDR3 DNA sequence: TGTGCCAGCAGCTTAACGCTCGCCGGTAATTCACCCCTCCACTTT. Its translation: CASSLTLAGNSPLHF.

This rearrangement joins TRBV9 to TRBJ1-4; 10 bases align to TRBD1. Trimming at V came to 0 bases and at J to 3 bases, leaving 14 bases not matched to a gene. Germline CDR1 is SGDLS and CDR2 is YYNGEE. The CDR3 loop spans 20 amino acids. CDR3 nucleotide sequence: TGTGCCAGCAGCGTAGCGGCGACAGGGGGCTCCTCGGCAGCTAATGAAAAACTGTTTTTT. Protein product: CASSVAATGGSSAANEKLFF.

This clone has only one observation. This chain connects TRBV30 to TRBJ1-4, with 9 bases lining up with TRBD1. CDR3 length: 14 amino acids. The germline CDR1 and CDR2 sequences are GTSNPN and SVGIG (reference sequence). With V trimmed by 3 bases and J by 7 bases, 6 bases remained unmatched. The CDR3 DNA reads TGTGCCTGGAGCGCTCGGGACAGGGTTGAAAAACTGTTTTTT. It codes for CAWSARDRVEKLFF.

The gene calls are TRBV19 and TRBJ1-4; a possible D gene is TRBD1 (6 bases). V shed 4 bases and J shed 4 bases, with 10 bases lying between them. This CDR3 is built from 14 residues. The germline V gene has CDR1 LNHDA and CDR2 SQIVND (reference sequence). The CDR3 is CASSKTGDNEKLFF. The CDR3 DNA sequence: TGTGCCAGTAGTAAGACAGGAGATAATGAAAAACTGTTTTTT.